What follows is one T cell receptor beta chain and its context. This clone showed up just once. The antigen it recognizes is unknown. The input lacks base qualities; no much larger clone sits a single base away. The sample comes from a study of cytomegalovirus exposure and HLA in healthy donors (dated by TCRdb to 2015 to 2018). Notes on the research overall: In an earlier analysis of approximately 500 of the donors, approximately 300 Gb of sequence data and 120 million or so unique TCR beta sequences from 180 million or so T cells were reported. An early release that covered more than 550 HLA-typed donors contained around 300 gigabases of sequencing data and 70 million to 100 million unique TCR sequences. The genetic ancestry cluster associated with self-reported Caucasian donors included about four fifths of the approximately 400 genotyped donors. The aim of the study was to test whether cataloging public T cell receptors could identify signatures of past pathogen exposure. The study profiled the T cell repertoires of 666 subjects by immunosequencing and related them to cytomegalovirus serostatus. A separate validation cohort of over a hundred different subjects was used in addition to the 666-subject first cohort. To predict cytomegalovirus infection status, the study combined high-throughput TCR immunosequencing, statistical association of individual TCRs with disease status, and machine learning. A later analysis re-examined previously published TCR beta repertoires from more than 600 donors and added high-resolution HLA genotyping to investigate patterns of TCR occurrence. Rather than using new phenotypic data, the later analysis identified candidate immune exposures from TCR beta sequences and from how often those sequences occurred across donors. An earlier analysis of some 600 of the donors applied high-throughput TCR beta sequencing to assess whether each TCR beta V gene segment acted as functional or pseudogenic. Donor age, sex, ethnicity and CMV serostatus were compiled alongside the repertoire data. A later genetic analysis used genome-wide SNP genotypes for about three fifths of the roughly 700 donors, treating that subset as a discovery cohort. Every repertoire in the discovery cohort had been generated on one and the same sequencing platform. HLA typing covered class I and class II loci at four-digit resolution. Typing coverage differed by locus: A, B, C, DRB1 and DQB1 were typed in roughly 620-630 donors, DQA1 in about 560, DPA1 in some 600, and DPB1 in roughly 450. Five DR-DQ haplotypes were treated as single units for association and clustering because of strong linkage in the cohort. Among about 400 genotyped donors of the cohort, an average of around 250,000 unique TCR beta nucleotide sequences was sequenced per donor, of which about 18% were non-productive.

The library came from the immunoSEQ multiplex PCR assay. The multiplex PCR relied on a mix of 60 forward primers for TCR Vbeta segments and 13 reverse primers for TCR Jbeta segments. A multiplex PCR assay on genomic DNA amplified the CDR3 region of rearranged TCR beta genes. Amplified TCR beta libraries were sequenced as 87-base-pair reads on the Illumina HiSeq System. In the authors' own workflow: A later analysis tallied 70 million to 100 million unique TCR beta chains across the 666 repertoires, and around 9.9 million of those chains were shared by two or more donors. Raw reads were error-corrected and collapsed into unique sequences with a nearest-neighbor algorithm that merged closely related sequences to remove PCR and sequencing errors. Alignment of CDR3 sequences to IMGT reference sequences was used to assign V, D and J gene segments. For a sequence to be retained, a match of at least six nucleotides was required to both a V gene segment and a J gene segment. Rearrangements were classified as productive when the CDR3 lacked stop codons and remained in frame with V and J, and all other rearrangements were classified as non-productive. Following IMGT convention, CDR3 was defined as the stretch from the second conserved V-encoded cysteine up to the conserved J-encoded phenylalanine. Sequences without an unambiguous match to a single V gene segment were excluded from the earlier analysis of almost 600 of the donors. In an earlier analysis of some 590 of the donors, V segments were called functional above 56.7% productive rearrangements and were called segregating when the between-donor standard deviation exceeded 5%. A statistical classification framework was built to diagnose cytomegalovirus status from the catalog of TCR beta chain sequences. V and J gene assignment, in a later analysis, came from comparing TCR nucleotide sequences with IMGT/GENE-DB human TR gene sequences. The TCRdist pipeline was used in a later analysis to assign CDR3 sequences and most-parsimonious VDJ recombination scenarios. In a later analysis, each TCR beta chain was defined by its CDR3 amino acid sequence together with its V-gene family, and reads lacking a unique V-gene family were excluded. In a later analysis, fewer than 600 highly shared, low-generation-probability nucleotide sequences were removed to address suspected cross-contamination and a sequencing artifact. A later analysis calculated a clonal expansion index for each public chain from normalized within-repertoire ranks of inferred template counts. Generation probabilities in a later analysis came from a VDJ recombination model fitted to out-of-frame rearrangements, and those results were checked against IGoR. In a later analysis, hypergeometric tests were used to score TCR-TCR, TCR-HLA and TCR-CMV co-occurrence, with a repertoire-size bias correction applied to TCR pairs. False discovery rates were estimated in a later analysis by permuting HLA or CMV assignments 20 times. A later analysis grouped co-occurring TCRs with DBSCAN, adding TCRdist sequence similarity when clustering within HLA-allele-positive subsets. For co-occurrence clustering, repertoires with fewer than 30,000 or more than 120,000 public chains were excluded, along with a handful of repertoires with anomalous nucleotide sharing. TCRdb obtained this table from immuneACCESS and retained in-frame rearrangements with V and J assigned. These tables miss some clones; where compared with another copy, unresolved V genes account for less than half of the shortfall, and the remainder is unexplained. The DNA was the basis for D and trimming; V, J and clone size are from that table. This sample comprises some 70,000 clones, 75% to 85% of them detected only once. The ten largest clones add up to 6.5% of the sample.

What the research found in general, with its limitations: The classifier was reported to diagnose cytomegalovirus status with high specificity and sensitivity in both the original cohort and the validation cohort. An earlier analysis of roughly 570 of the donors showed that most TCR beta V segments appeared in productive rearrangements either about 87% or about 30% of the time, which broadly matched IMGT annotations. A further reported finding was that TCR beta sequences accurately predicted the HLA-A and HLA-B alleles for most subjects in the first cohort. Because some donors lacked HLA typing at each locus, the association tests relied only on the typed subset. A later analysis found that most CMV-associated TCR beta chains appeared HLA-restricted, with HLA associations seemingly driven largely by CMV exposure. Linkage disequilibrium might explain the correlated functional status among segregating V segments, but an unknown experimental factor could not be excluded. Several of the top co-occurrence clusters appeared to be linked to parvovirus B19, influenza, CMV and Epstein-Barr virus, according to a later analysis. The study listed 164 TCR beta chains as associated with cytomegalovirus. The only immune exposure information available for the cohort was CMV serostatus. At a false discovery rate of 0.05, a later analysis linked under 20,000 TCR beta sequences to specific HLA alleles. A later genetic analysis associated a missense DCLRE1C variant with V-gene and J-gene trimming of TCR beta chains, and an independent cohort replicated the association. In a later analysis, the rate of TCR association differed among HLA loci, with DRB1 alleles having the most associated TCRs and HLA-C alleles having the fewest. Because counts were too low, about 18 rarely observed V segments, including chromosome 9 orphons, were excluded from the earlier analysis of 500 to 700 of the donors. A cluster of highly shared sequence variants was judged likely to be a technical artifact of the sequencing pipeline. In this cohort, only TCR beta chains were sequenced, and detectable features were limited by the absence of alpha or paired-chain data. When HLA alleles, especially DR and DQ, strongly co-occurred, attributing TCR associations to individual alleles was difficult. According to the authors, the approach could potentially be generalized to other disease states and immunological phenotypes. A later analysis found that HLA-associated TCR beta chains were more clonally expanded and had lower generation probabilities than equally common non-associated chains. Most TCR sequences were observed very rarely across donors, whereas some public TCRs were present in many individuals. Compared with the roughly 670-donor mean, donors in an Asian-associated ancestry cluster had fewer N-insertions in productive TCRs, according to a later genetic analysis. The presence/absence analyses assumed that sequencing depth was roughly uniform across donors, and that assumption may not be true. Some IMGT-functional V segments, including TRBV6-2 and TRBV6-3, could not be distinguished by the 87-base-pair reads and were therefore excluded. A few of the identified cytomegalovirus-associated TCR beta chains were confirmed in vitro to be specific for cytomegalovirus antigens.

The cohort comprised 666 healthy bone marrow donors. Cohort members were all nominally healthy when sampled, although unrecorded immune exposures were likely present. Of the roughly 720 cohort members, 250 to 300 had positive CMV serostatus and just over 350 had negative CMV serostatus, and CMV serostatus was not recorded for the donor. A peripheral blood sample was provided by each donor, and peripheral blood mononuclear cells were used for TCR beta sequencing. Genomic DNA was extracted from the blood cell samples with the Qiagen DNeasy Blood Extraction Kit. Reading from cysteine to phenylalanine, the CDR3 counts 16 amino acids. The DNA shown is the 48-base CDR3, in frame from base 1. V and J lose 0 bases and 1 base, and a span of 12 bases separates them. Reading the germline V gene gives CDR1 SGDLS and CDR2 YYNGEE.

Sequencing used PBMCs. The chain employs TRBV9 and TRBJ2-3, with TRBD2 tentatively as D gene (6 bases match). The TCR was taken from a human donor in good health. This receptor has the CDR3 CASSVVPGVGTDTQYF. The DNA reads as follows: TGTGCCAGCAGCGTAGTACCGGGGGTCGGCACAGATACGCAGTATTTT. With the portions outside the CDR3 filled from the reference TRBV9 and TRBJ2-3 genes, the complete variable region becomes DSGVTQTPKHLITATGQRVTLRCSPRSGDLSVYWYQQSLDQGLQFLIQYYNGEERAKGNILERFSAQQFPDLHSELNLSSLELGDSALYFCASSVVPGVGTDTQYFGPGTRLTVL.